Sequencing of this T cell receptor (beta chain) was carried out in a study of blood T cells in healthy people across ages. Per germline, CDR1 MNHEY and CDR2 SVGEGT. The CDR3 runs 15 residues. The authors ran a second PCR of 7 to 11 cycles using a sample-barcoded 5' primer and a J-beta primer mix. From the 5' RACE reads, TCRdb called clonotypes with MiXCR, one entry per CDR3 protein. The sample carries 900,000 to 950,000 distinct CDR3 sequences, 25% to 30% recorded once. Comment on this clonotype: A junction end diverges from the germline sequence, so it may reflect a read error.

Separately, the same data were catalogued under a study of T cells of mothers and their children.

The rearrangement links TRBV6-2 or TRBV6-3 to TRBJ1-2; no firm D call. Sample: blood. This clonotype originated in a woman in her 40s in good health. Written as DNA, the CDR3 is TGTGCCAGCAGTTTGCCCGACGGGCGGCCCTATGACTACACCTTC. Protein sequence: CASSLPDGRPYDYTF.